These 22 T cell receptor beta chains were all obtained from the same sample, sequenced in a study of blood T cell repertoires in COVID-19. TCRdb's copy holds only in-frame clones and misses some; the assay was immunoSEQ multiplex PCR. The table lists approximately 200,000 clones, roughly 77% of them singletons. What was sequenced was peripheral blood. These receptors were taken from a middle-aged woman with COVID-19, enrolled during active disease.

The rearrangement links TRBV29-1 to TRBJ2-3, with D tentatively TRBD2 (6 bases). Germline loops: CDR1 SQVTM, CDR2 ANQGSEA. V was cut by 4 bases and J by 4 bases, with 15 bases left in between. The CDR3 consists of 14 residues. CDR3 nucleotide sequence: TGCAGCGTTGTCAGGCGGGGTCCTCCAGATACGCAGTATTTT. This codes for CSVVRRGPPDTQYF.

The chain is built from TRBV3-1 (or the pseudogene TRBV3-2) and TRBJ1-6; D is undetermined. The germline V and J ends were trimmed by 4 bases and 10 bases, with 11 bases remaining between them. The CDR3 covers 13 residues. Germline CDR1 reads LGHDT; CDR2 reads YNNKEL (reference sequence). The CDR3 coding sequence is TGTGCCAGCAGCCCATCGCTCCAGTCACCCCTCCACTTT. It encodes CASSPSLQSPLHF.

This chain uses TRBV30 with TRBJ1-1; D is unclear. This CDR3 has 11 amino acids. Germline CDR1 GTSNPN, CDR2 SVGIG (reference sequence). Trimming pared 2 bases from V and 7 bases from J, leaving 8 bases between. The CDR3 nucleotides are TGTGCCTGGAGTAGCTACCTTGAAGCTTTCTTT. Its translation is CAWSSYLEAFF.

The chain couples TRBV15 to TRBJ2-7, with 11 bases lining up with TRBD2. With 2 bases clipped from V and 5 bases from J, the junction kept 5 bases outside the gene matches. Per the germline V gene, CDR1 is LNHNV and CDR2 is YYDKDF (reference sequence). This CDR3 has 15 residues. The CDR3, as DNA: TGTGCCACCAGCAGACGACTAGCGGGAATCAACGAGCAGTACTTC. Its protein is CATSRRLAGINEQYF.

J is TRBJ2-3 and V is TRBV5-1; 8 nucleotides line up with TRBD2. The V gene end was trimmed by 4 bases and the J gene end by 0 bases; junction bases not matched to a gene: 10. The CDR3 spans 17 residues. The germline CDR1 and CDR2 sequences are SGHRS and YFSETQ. The CDR3 DNA reads TGCGCCAGCAGCCAAGGGACTAGTGGGAAAAGCACAGATACGCAGTATTTT. Translating gives CASSQGTSGKSTDTQYF.

The J gene is TRBJ2-2, the V gene TRBV6-4; tentatively, D is TRBD1 (8 bases). Germline loops: CDR1 MRHNA, CDR2 SNTAGT. The V gene lost 5 bases and the J gene lost 12 bases, with 13 bases spanning the gap. The CDR3 has 12 residues. This CDR3 is CASSTQGGKLFF. CDR3 DNA sequence: TGTGCCAGCAGTACACAGGGGGGGAAGCTGTTTTTT.

This clone occurred a few times. The genes are TRBV19 and TRBJ2-3, with D possibly TRBD2 on 5 matching bases. CDR1 is LNHDA, CDR2 SQIVND, per germline (reference sequence). The CDR3 sequence is 14 residues long. The germline V and J ends were trimmed by 5 bases and 4 bases, with 13 bases remaining between them. The CDR3 loop reads CASSAQLESDTQYF. CDR3 nucleotide sequence: TGTGCCAGTAGTGCACAACTAGAGTCAGATACGCAGTATTTT.

The genes are TRBV18 and TRBJ2-3, with D perhaps matching TRBD2 (6 bases). Trimming removed 5 bases from V and 2 bases from J, with 14 bases in between. CDR1 and CDR2 from the germline V gene are KGHSH and LQKENI. This CDR3 has 15 amino acids. DNA of the CDR3: TGTGCCAGCTCAGGAGAGGAGGGTTCCACAGATACGCAGTATTTT. It specifies CASSGEEGSTDTQYF.

This clone has only one observation. The genes are TRBV29-1 and TRBJ1-1; D may be TRBD1 (6 bases). CDR3 length equals 12 residues. V lost 6 bases, J lost 5 bases, and 13 bases lay in between. Germline CDR1 reads SQVTM; CDR2 reads ANQGSEA. The CDR3, as DNA: TGCAGCGTGTGGGGGGGGCGTACTGAAGCTTTCTTT. Translating gives CSVWGGRTEAFF.

This chain connects TRBV2 to TRBJ2-3; weak D call: TRBD2 (6 bases). The length of the CDR3 is 17 residues. Germline CDR1 and CDR2: SNHLY and FYNNEI. The ends were cut back, 5 bases at V and 0 bases at J, with 18 bases in the middle. In DNA form, the CDR3 reads TGTGCCAGCAGTAAACTGGGACTTGCTACTAGCACAGATACGCAGTATTTT. It translates to CASSKLGLATSTDTQYF.

The gene calls are TRBV7-3 and TRBJ2-4; 8 bases are a match to TRBD2. The CDR3 has 17 residues. The germline CDR1 and CDR2 sequences are SGHTA and FQGTGA. V gave up 0 bases and J gave up 1 base; unmatched junction bases: 5. CDR3 DNA: TGTGCCAGCAGCTTAACAGGACTAGCAGGGGCCAAAAACATTCAGTACTTC. It yields the protein CASSLTGLAGAKNIQYF. Complete variable domain (other parts from reference TRBV7-3 and TRBJ2-4): GAGVSQTPSNKVTEKGKYVELRCDPISGHTALYWYRQSLGQGPEFLIYFQGTGAADDSGLPNDRFFAVRPEGSVSTLKIQRTERGDSAVYLCASSLTGLAGAKNIQYFGAGTRLSVL.

The chain couples TRBV5-1 to TRBJ2-3, with D hard to call. V lost 5 bases and J lost 5, with 12 bases in between. This CDR3 has 13 amino acids. Germline CDR1 and CDR2: SGHRS and YFSETQ. CDR3: CASSAAPRDTQYF. CDR3 DNA sequence: TGCGCCAGCAGTGCGGCGCCTAGAGATACGCAGTATTTT.

The chain is built from TRBV21-1 and TRBJ2-6; the DNA was not compared with TRBD2, the D call given in the table. TRBV21-1 is listed as a pseudogene. This CDR3 is 18 amino acids long. CDR3 DNA sequence: TGTGCCAGCAGCACCCACCGGGACTCGCACTCTGGGGCCAACGTCCTGACTTTC. This sequence encodes CASSTHRDSHSGANVLTF.

A note on this clone: A read error may explain this, as a much larger clone is one base away. V gene TRBV7-9 combines with J gene TRBJ2-7; no clear D. The V end lost 5 bases, the J end lost 0 bases, and 5 bases lay between the germline ends. This CDR3 spans 12 amino acids. The germline gives CDR1 SEHNR, CDR2 FQNEAQ (reference sequence). The CDR3 DNA sequence: TGTGCCAGCAGCCTGAGCTCCTACGAGCAGTACTTC. Protein product: CASSLSSYEQYF. Full variable domain (missing parts from reference TRBV7-9 and TRBJ2-7): DTGVSQNPRHKITKRGQNVTFRCDPISEHNRLYWYRQTLGQGPEFLTYFQNEAQLEKSRLLSDRFSAERPKGSFSTLEIQRTEQGDSAMYLCASSLSSYEQYFGPGTRLTVT.

The chain carries TRBV5-4 and TRBJ2-5; 9 bases match TRBD2. Germline V gives CDR1 SGHNT, CDR2 YYREEE (reference sequence). CDR3 size: 15 residues. V dropped 1 base and J dropped 2; count of bases not matched to a gene: 3. The CDR3 is CASSLRLAGQETQYF. Written as DNA, the CDR3 is TGTGCCAGCAGCTTGCGGCTAGCGGGACAAGAGACCCAGTACTTC.

The chain carries TRBV30 and TRBJ2-5, with 13 positions matching TRBD2. CDR3 length equals 14 residues. Trimming cost V 7 bases and J 7 bases; bases outside gene matches: 9. Germline V gene sequence: CDR1 GTSNPN, CDR2 SVGIG (reference sequence). In DNA, the CDR3 is TGTGCCTTCGGACTAGCGGGGGCATCAGGGACCCAGTACTTC. Its translation is CAFGLAGASGTQYF.

This clone was counted at least ten times. This chain joins TRBV7-8 and TRBJ1-5; 8 nucleotides align to TRBD1. Germline V gene lookup returns CDR1 SGHVS and CDR2 FQNEAQ. V lost 1 base, J lost 4 bases, and 6 bases stayed unmatched. The length of the CDR3 is 16 residues. The CDR3 sequence is CASSLVQGEGNQPQHF. CDR3 nucleotide sequence: TGTGCCAGCAGCTTAGTACAGGGGGAAGGTAATCAGCCCCAGCATTTT.

The chain employs TRBV5-8 and TRBJ2-1; 9 bases match TRBD2. The CDR3 is 15 residues long. From germline, CDR1 is SGHTS and CDR2 YDEGEE. V trimming: 0 bases; J trimming: 8 bases; junction bases outside the gene matches: 6. The CDR3 DNA sequence: TGTGCCAGCAGCTTGGCCGTTAGCGGGGGACATGAGCAGTTCTTC. Its protein is CASSLAVSGGHEQFF.

The CDR3 loop reads CSVEPGNTEAFF. CDR3 bases: TGCAGCGTTGAACCGGGAAACACTGAAGCTTTCTTT. The chain carries TRBV29-1 and TRBJ1-1; no reliable D call. V was shortened by 2 bases and J by 2 bases, with 6 bases between the two germline ends. Germline values: CDR1 SQVTM, CDR2 ANQGSEA. This CDR3 is 12 amino acids long.

The chain has TRBV7-9 and TRBJ2-1; 9 bases map to TRBD2. Unmatched junction bases numbered 5, after V lost 3 bases and J lost 8 bases. The CDR3 has 14 residues. The V gene's germline CDR1 is SEHNR and CDR2 FQNEAQ (reference sequence). Written as DNA, the CDR3 is TGTGCCAGCAGCTTTCTAGCGGGACGGGATGAGCAGTTCTTC. Protein sequence: CASSFLAGRDEQFF.

The chain carries TRBV14 and TRBJ1-6, with D uncertain. Germline lookup yields CDR1 SGHDN and CDR2 FVKESK. The CDR3 extends over 14 amino acids. With 2 bases removed from V and 3 bases from J, the gap between germline ends came to 5 bases. The CDR3 sequence is CASSQPGYNSPLHF. The DNA for the CDR3 is TGTGCCAGCAGCCAACCGGGCTATAATTCACCCCTCCACTTT.

This rearrangement joins TRBV18 to TRBJ1-1; unclear D gene. Between the trimmed V and J ends, which lost 3 bases and 0 bases, there was a span of 14 bases. Looked up from germline, CDR1 is KGHSH and CDR2 is LQKENI. The CDR3 covers 16 residues. CDR3 amino acids: CASSPTTTSMNTEAFF. CDR3 nucleotide sequence: TGTGCCAGCTCACCTACAACGACAAGCATGAACACTGAAGCTTTCTTT.